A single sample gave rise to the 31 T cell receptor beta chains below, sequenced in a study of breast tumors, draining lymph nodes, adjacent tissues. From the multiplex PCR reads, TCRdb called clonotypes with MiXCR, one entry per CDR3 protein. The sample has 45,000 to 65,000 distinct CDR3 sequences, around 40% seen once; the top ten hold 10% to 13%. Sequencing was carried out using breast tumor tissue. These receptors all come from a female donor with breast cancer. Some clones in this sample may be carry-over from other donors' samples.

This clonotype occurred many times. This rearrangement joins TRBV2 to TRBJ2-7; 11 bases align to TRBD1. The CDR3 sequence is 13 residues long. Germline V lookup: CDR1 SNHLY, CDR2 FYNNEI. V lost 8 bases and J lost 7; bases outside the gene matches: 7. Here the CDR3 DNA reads TGTGCCAGCGGGACAGGGGGATATGGGGAGCAGTACTTC. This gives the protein CASGTGGYGEQYF.

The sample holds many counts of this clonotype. The CDR3 DNA is TGCGCCAACTCAAGGCGGACTGATCCCTACGAGCAGTACTTC. The encoded protein is CANSRRTDPYEQYF. V usage is TRBV10-1 and J usage is TRBJ2-7, with D perhaps TRBD2 (5 bases). CDR3 length equals 14 residues. V shed 10 bases and J shed 2 bases, with 18 bases lying between them. Germline V lookup: CDR1 WNHNN, CDR2 SYGVQD (reference sequence).

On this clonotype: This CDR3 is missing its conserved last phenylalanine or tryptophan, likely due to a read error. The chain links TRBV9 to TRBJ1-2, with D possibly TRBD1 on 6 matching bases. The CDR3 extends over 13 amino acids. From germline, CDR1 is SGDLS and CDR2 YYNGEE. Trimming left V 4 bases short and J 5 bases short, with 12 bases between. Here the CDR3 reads CASSWDKSYGYTP. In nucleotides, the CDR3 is TGTGCCAGCAGCTGGGACAAATCGTATGGCTACACCCCC.

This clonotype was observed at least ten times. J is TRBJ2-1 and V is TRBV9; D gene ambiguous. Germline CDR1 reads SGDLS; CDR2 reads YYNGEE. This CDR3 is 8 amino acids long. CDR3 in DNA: TGTGCTTACAATGAGCAGTTCTTC. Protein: CAYNEQFF.

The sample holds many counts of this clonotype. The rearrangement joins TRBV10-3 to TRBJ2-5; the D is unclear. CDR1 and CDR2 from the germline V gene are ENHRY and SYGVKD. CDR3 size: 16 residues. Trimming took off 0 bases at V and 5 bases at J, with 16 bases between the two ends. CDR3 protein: CAISESLLQGRETQYF. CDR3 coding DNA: TGTGCCATCAGTGAGTCGCTACTACAAGGTCGGGAGACCCAGTACTTC.

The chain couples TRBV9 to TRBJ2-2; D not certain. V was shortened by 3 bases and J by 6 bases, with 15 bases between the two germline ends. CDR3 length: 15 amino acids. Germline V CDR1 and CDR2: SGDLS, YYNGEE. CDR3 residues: CASSGGRSDPGELFF. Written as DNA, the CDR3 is TGTGCCAGCAGCGGTGGGCGGTCGGACCCCGGGGAGCTGTTTTTT.

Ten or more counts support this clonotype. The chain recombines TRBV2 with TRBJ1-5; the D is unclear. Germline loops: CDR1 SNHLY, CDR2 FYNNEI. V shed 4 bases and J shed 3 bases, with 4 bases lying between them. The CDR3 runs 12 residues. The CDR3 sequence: CASSVTNQPQHF. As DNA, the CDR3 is TGTGCCAGCAGTGTCACCAATCAGCCCCAGCATTTT.

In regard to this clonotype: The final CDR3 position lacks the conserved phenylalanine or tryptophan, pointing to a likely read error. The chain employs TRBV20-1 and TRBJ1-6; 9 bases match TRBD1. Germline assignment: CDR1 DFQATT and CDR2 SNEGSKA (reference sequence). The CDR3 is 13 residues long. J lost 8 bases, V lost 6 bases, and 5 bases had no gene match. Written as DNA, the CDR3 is TGCAGTGCAAGCCGGGACAGGGATTCACCCCTCCACTCT. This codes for CSASRDRDSPLHS.

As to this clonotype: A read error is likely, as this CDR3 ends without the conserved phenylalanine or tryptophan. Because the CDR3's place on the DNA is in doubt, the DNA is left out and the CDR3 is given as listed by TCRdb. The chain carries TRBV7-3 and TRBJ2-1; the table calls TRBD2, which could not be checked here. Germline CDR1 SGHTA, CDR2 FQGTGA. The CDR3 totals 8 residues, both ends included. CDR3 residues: CASSSTLD.

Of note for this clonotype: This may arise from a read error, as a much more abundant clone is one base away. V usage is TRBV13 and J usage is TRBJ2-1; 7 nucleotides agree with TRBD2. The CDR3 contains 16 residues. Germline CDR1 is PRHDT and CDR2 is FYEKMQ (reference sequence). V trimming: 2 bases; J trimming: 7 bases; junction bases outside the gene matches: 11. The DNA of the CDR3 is TGTGCCAGCAGCTTACCAGGCGGGAGTGGGTTGAATGAGCAGTTCTTC. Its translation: CASSLPGGSGLNEQFF.

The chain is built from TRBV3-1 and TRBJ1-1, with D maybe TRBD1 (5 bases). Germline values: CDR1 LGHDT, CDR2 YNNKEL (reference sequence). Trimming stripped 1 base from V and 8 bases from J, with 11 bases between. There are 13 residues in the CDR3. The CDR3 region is CASSQGGAGEAFF. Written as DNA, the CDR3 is TGTGCCAGCAGCCAAGGAGGGGCCGGAGAAGCTTTCTTT.

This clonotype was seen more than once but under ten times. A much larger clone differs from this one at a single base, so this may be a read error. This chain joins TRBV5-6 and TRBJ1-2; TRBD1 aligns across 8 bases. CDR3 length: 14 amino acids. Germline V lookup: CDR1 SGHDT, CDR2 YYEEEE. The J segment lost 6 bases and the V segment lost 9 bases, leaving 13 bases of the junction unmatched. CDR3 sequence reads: CATYAGGGRNGYTF. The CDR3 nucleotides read TGTGCCACCTACGCAGGGGGCGGTCGCAATGGCTACACCTTC.

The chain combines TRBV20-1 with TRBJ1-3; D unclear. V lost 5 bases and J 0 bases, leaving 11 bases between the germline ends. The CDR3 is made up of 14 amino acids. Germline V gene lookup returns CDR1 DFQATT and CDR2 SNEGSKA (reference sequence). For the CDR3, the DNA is TGCAGTGCTGGGAGACAACCCTCTGGAAACACCATATATTTT. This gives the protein CSAGRQPSGNTIYF.

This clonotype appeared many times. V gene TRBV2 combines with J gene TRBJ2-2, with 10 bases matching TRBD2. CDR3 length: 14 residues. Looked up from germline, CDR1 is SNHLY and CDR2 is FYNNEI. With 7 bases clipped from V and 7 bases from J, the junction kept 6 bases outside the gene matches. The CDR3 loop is CASTSGRSGGELFF. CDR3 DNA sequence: TGTGCCAGCACTAGCGGGAGAAGTGGCGGGGAGCTGTTTTTT. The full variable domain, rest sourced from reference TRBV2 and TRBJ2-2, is EPEVTQTPSHQVTQMGQEVILRCVPISNHLYFYWYRQILGQKVEFLVSFYNNEISEKSEIFDDQFSVERPDGSNFTLKIRSTKLEDSAMYFCASTSGRSGGELFFGEGSRLTVL.

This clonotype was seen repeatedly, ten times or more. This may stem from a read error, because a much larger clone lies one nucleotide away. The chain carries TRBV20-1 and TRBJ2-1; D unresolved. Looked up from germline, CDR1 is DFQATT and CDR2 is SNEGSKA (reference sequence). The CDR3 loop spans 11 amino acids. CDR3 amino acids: CSASLRNEQSF. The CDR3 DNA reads TGCAGTGCTAGTCTCAGGAATGAGCAGTCCTTC.

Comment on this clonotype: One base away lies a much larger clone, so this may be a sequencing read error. In nucleotides, the CDR3 is TGCAGTGCTAGAACCCAGGAGTTAGCCAAAAACATTCAGTACTTC. It yields the protein CSARTQELAKNIQYF. The chain couples TRBV20-1 to TRBJ2-4, with D hard to call. The CDR3 has 15 residues. CDR1 and CDR2 (germline): DFQATT, SNEGSKA (reference sequence). V was trimmed by 2 bases and J by 0 bases, leaving 11 bases between them.

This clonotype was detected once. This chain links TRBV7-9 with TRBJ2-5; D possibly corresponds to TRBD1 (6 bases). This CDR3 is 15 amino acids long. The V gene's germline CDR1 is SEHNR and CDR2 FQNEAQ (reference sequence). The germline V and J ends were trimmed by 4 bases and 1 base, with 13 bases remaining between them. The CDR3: CASSSISDSQETQYF. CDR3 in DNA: TGTGCCAGCAGCTCCATTTCGGACAGCCAAGAGACCCAGTACTTC.

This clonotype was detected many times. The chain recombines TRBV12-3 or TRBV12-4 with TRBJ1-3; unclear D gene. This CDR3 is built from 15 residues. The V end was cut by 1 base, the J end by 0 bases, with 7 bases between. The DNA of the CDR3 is TGTGCCAGCAGTTTAGGTACCCTCTCTGGAAACACCATATATTTT. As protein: CASSLGTLSGNTIYF.

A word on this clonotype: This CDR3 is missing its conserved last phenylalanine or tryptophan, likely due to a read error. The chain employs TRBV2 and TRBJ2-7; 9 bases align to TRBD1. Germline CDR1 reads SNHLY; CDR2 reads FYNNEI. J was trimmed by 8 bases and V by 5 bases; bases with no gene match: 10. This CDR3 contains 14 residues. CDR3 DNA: TGTGCCAGCAGTTGGGGGGGACAGGGAGGCAAGCAGTACCTC. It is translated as CASSWGGQGGKQYL.

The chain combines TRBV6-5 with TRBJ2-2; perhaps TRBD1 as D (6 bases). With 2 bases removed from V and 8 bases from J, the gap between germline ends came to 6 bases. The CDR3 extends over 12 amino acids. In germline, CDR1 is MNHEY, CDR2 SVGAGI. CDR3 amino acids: CASSYGTGELFF. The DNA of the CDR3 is TGTGCCAGCAGTTACGGGACAGGGGAGCTGTTTTTT.

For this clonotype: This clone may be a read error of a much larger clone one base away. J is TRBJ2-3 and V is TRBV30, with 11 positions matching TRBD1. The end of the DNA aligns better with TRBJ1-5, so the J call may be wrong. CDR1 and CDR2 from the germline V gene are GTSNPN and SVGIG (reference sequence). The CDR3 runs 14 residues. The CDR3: CAWSRTGGTDTQHF. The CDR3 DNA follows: TGTGCCTGGAGTCGGACAGGGGGCACAGATACGCAGCATTTT.

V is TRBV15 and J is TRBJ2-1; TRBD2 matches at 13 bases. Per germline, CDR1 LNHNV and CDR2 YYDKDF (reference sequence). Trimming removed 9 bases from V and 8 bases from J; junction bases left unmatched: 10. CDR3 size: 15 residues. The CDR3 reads CATKSGTSGTHEQFF. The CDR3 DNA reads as TGTGCCACTAAGTCCGGGACTAGCGGGACCCATGAGCAGTTCTTC.

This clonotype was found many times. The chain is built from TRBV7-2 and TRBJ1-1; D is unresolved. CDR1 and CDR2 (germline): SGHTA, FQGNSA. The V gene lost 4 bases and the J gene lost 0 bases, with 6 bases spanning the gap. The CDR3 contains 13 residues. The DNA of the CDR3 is TGTGCCAGCAGCTCATCCTTGAACACTGAAGCTTTCTTT. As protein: CASSSSLNTEAFF.

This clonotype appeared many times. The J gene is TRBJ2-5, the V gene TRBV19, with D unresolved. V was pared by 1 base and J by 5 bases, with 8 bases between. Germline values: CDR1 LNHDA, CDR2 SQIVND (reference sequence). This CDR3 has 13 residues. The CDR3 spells CASSIVTEETQYF. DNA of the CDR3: TGTGCCAGTAGTATAGTAACAGAGGAGACCCAGTACTTC.

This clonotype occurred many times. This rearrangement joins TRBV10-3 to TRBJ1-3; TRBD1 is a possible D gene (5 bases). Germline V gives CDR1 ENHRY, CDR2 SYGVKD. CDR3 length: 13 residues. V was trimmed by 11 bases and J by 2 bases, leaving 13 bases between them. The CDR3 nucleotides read TGTGCCCTGGGGGGATTACCTGGAAACACCATATATTTT. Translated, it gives CALGGLPGNTIYF.

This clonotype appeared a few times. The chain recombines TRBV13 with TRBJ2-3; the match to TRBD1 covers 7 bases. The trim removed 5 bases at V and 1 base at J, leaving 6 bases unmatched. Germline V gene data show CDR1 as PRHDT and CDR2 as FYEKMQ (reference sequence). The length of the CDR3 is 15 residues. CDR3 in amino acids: CASSMGQSGTDTQYF. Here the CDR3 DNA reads TGTGCCAGCAGCATGGGACAGTCAGGCACAGATACGCAGTATTTT.

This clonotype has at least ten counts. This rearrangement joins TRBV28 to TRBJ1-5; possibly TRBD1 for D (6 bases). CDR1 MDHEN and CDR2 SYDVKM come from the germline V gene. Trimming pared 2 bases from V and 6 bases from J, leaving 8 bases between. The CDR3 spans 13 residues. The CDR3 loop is CASSLLQGQPQHF. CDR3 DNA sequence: TGTGCCAGCAGTTTACTACAGGGTCAGCCCCAGCATTTT.

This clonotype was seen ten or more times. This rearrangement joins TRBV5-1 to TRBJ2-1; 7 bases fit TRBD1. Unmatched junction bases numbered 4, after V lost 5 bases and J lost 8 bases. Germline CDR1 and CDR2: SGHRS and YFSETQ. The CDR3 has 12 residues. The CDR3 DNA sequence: TGCGCCAGCAGAGGACAGGCGGATGAGCAGTTCTTC. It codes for CASRGQADEQFF. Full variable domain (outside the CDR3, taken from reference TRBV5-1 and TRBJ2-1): KAGVTQTPRYLIKTRGQQVTLSCSPISGHRSVSWYQQTPGQGLQFLFEYFSETQRNKGNFPGRFSGRQFSNSRSEMNVSTLELGDSALYLCASRGQADEQFFGPGTRLTVL.

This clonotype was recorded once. The DNA of the CDR3 is TGTGCCAGCAGTTCTGGGACAGGCACCTACGAGCATTTT. Amino acid sequence: CASSSGTGTYEHF. The rearrangement joins TRBV12-3 or TRBV12-4 to TRBJ1-5, with 8 bases matching TRBD1. The CDR3 totals 13 residues. With V trimmed by 4 bases and J by 14 bases, 10 bases remained unmatched.

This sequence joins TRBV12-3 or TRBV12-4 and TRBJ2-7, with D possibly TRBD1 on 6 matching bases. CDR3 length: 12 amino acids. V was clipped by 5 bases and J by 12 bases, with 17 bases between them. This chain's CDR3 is CASSPGTRGSYF. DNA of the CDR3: TGTGCCAGCAGTCCCGGGACAAGGGGCTCGTACTTC.

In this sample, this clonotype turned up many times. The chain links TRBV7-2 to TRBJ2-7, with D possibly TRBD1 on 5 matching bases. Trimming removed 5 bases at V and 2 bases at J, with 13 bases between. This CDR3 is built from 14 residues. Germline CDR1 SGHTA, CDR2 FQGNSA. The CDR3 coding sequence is TGTGCCAGCAGCAGAAGACAGCCGCCCTACGAGCAGTACTTC. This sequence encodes CASSRRQPPYEQYF. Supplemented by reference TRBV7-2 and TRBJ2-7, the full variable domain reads GAGVSQSPSNKVTEKGKDVELRCDPISGHTALYWYRQSLGQGLEFLIYFQGNSAPDKSGLPSDRFSAERTGGSVSTLTIQRTQQEDSAVYLCASSRRQPPYEQYFGPGTRLTVT.